The 18 T cell receptor beta chains given below trace back to one sample, sequenced in a study of neoadjuvant anti-PD-1 for oral cavity cancer. Method: immunoSEQ multiplex PCR; TCRdb's copy keeps in-frame clones and lacks some. This table has approximately 83,000 clones, approximately 84% appearing once. Material: PBMCs, obtained before nivolumab (anti-PD-1) treatment. Receptors originate from a person between 40 and 85 years old with oral cavity squamous cell carcinoma.

V usage is TRBV11-2 and J usage is TRBJ1-1, with D perhaps TRBD1 (6 bases). The germline V gene encodes CDR1 SGHAT and CDR2 FQNNGV. This CDR3 comprises 12 residues. V was pared by 4 bases and J by 5 bases, with 8 bases between. CDR3 protein: CASSSQGTEAFF. The DNA of the CDR3 is TGTGCCAGCAGCTCACAGGGAACTGAAGCTTTCTTT.

Written as DNA, the CDR3 is TGTGCCAGTAGTGGGCTAGCGGGAGGGCCACGGACCGGGGAGCTGTTTTTT. Encoded protein: CASSGLAGGPRTGELFF. V gene TRBV19 combines with J gene TRBJ2-2; 12 bases align to TRBD2. The CDR3 loop spans 17 amino acids. V dropped 5 bases and J dropped 5; count of bases not matched to a gene: 9. Germline values: CDR1 LNHDA, CDR2 SQIVND (reference sequence).

The chain carries TRBV6-5 and TRBJ2-3; 7 nucleotides agree with TRBD1. CDR3 size: 15 residues. CDR1 is MNHEY and CDR2 is SVGAGI in the germline V gene. V shed 6 bases and J 4 bases; nucleotides not matched to a gene: 10. The DNA of the CDR3 is TGTGCCAGCAGCTCGACGAGGGGGCTTGCAGATACGCAGTATTTT. Translated, it gives CASSSTRGLADTQYF.

This chain connects TRBV5-1 to TRBJ2-5; perhaps D is TRBD1 or TRBD2 (5 bases each). CDR1 is SGHRS, CDR2 YFSETQ, per germline. CDR3 length: 14 amino acids. Trimming stripped 0 bases from V and 5 bases from J, with 11 bases between. As DNA, the CDR3 is TGCGCCAGCAGCTTGGGTCCCTGGGGGGAGACCCAGTACTTC. Its translation: CASSLGPWGETQYF.

The rearrangement joins TRBV2 to TRBJ1-2; tentative D call: TRBD1 (5 bases). Germline V gives CDR1 SNHLY, CDR2 FYNNEI. CDR3 size: 15 residues. Between the trimmed V and J ends, which lost 4 bases and 6 bases, there was a span of 18 bases. Written as DNA, the CDR3 is TGTGCCAGCAGTGGAAGGGGTGGGACTTTGGATGGCTACACCTTC. Encoded protein: CASSGRGGTLDGYTF.

The chain is built from TRBV6-1 and TRBJ1-4; D is ambiguous. Germline CDR1 MNHNS, CDR2 SASEGT. Trimming left V 6 bases short and J 5 bases short, with 10 bases between. The CDR3 contains 13 residues. CDR3 nucleotides: TGTGCCAGCAGCTTCCGGGCCAATGAAAAACTGTTTTTT. It encodes CASSFRANEKLFF.

The chain links TRBV2 to TRBJ1-3, with 9 positions matching TRBD1. The CDR3 sequence is 15 residues long. V trimming: 3 bases; J trimming: 4 bases; junction bases outside the gene matches: 4. Germline loops: CDR1 SNHLY, CDR2 FYNNEI. CDR3 region: CASSEGQGGGNTIYF. In nucleotides, the CDR3 is TGTGCCAGCAGTGAGGGACAGGGAGGAGGAAACACCATATATTTT. The full variable domain, in which reference TRBV2 and TRBJ1-3 provide the parts outside the CDR3, is EPEVTQTPSHQVTQMGQEVILRCVPISNHLYFYWYRQILGQKVEFLVSFYNNEISEKSEIFDDQFSVERPDGSNFTLKIRSTKLEDSAMYFCASSEGQGGGNTIYFGEGSWLTVV.

This chain uses TRBV11-1 with TRBJ2-7; D assignment may be TRBD1 or TRBD2 (6 bases each). CDR3 size: 16 residues. From germline, CDR1 is SGHAT and CDR2 FQDESV (reference sequence). V lost 1 base, J lost 5 bases, and 18 bases lay in between. CDR3: CASSLVRTPGADEQYF. In DNA, the CDR3 is TGTGCCAGCAGCTTAGTCCGAACCCCGGGGGCCGACGAGCAGTACTTC.

This clone appeared a single time. This sequence joins TRBV6-5 and TRBJ2-7; TRBD1 matches 8 bases. With V trimmed by 6 bases and J by 0 bases, 7 bases remained unmatched. CDR3 length equals 15 residues. CDR1 is MNHEY, CDR2 SVGAGI, per germline. For the CDR3, the DNA is TGTGCCAGCAGCAGGGGACAGGTGGGCTCCTACGAGCAGTACTTC. Amino acid sequence: CASSRGQVGSYEQYF.

This chain connects TRBV29-1 to TRBJ2-1, with 14 bases fitting TRBD2. Per the germline V gene, CDR1 is SQVTM and CDR2 is ANQGSEA. The V segment lost 7 bases and the J segment 4 bases; nucleotides outside the gene matches: 3. This CDR3 region has 14 residues. CDR3 sequence reads: CSAGTSGGYNEQFF. CDR3 sequence (DNA): TGCAGCGCTGGGACTAGCGGGGGTTACAATGAGCAGTTCTTC.

The chain employs TRBV6-1 and TRBJ2-5; no firm D call. V was shortened by 2 bases and J by 2 bases, with 9 bases between the two germline ends. This CDR3 has 14 amino acids. From germline, CDR1 is MNHNS and CDR2 SASEGT. In DNA, the CDR3 is TGTGCCAGCAGTGAAAGGGTTCTTCAAGAGACCCAGTACTTC. Translating gives CASSERVLQETQYF.

The chain is built from TRBV11-3 and TRBJ2-2; the D is unclear. Trimming stripped 0 bases from V and 3 bases from J, with 5 bases between. CDR1 is SGHNT and CDR2 is YENEEA in the germline V gene. The CDR3 is 14 residues long. The CDR3 here is CASSLDPHTGELFF. The CDR3 DNA is TGTGCCAGCAGCTTAGATCCCCACACCGGGGAGCTGTTTTTT. The full variable domain, in which reference TRBV11-3 and TRBJ2-2 provide the parts outside the CDR3, is EAGVVQSPRYKIIEKKQPVAFWCNPISGHNTLYWYLQNLGQGPELLIRYENEEAVDDSQLPKDRFSAERLKGVDSTLKIQPAELGDSAVYLCASSLDPHTGELFFGEGSRLTVL.

V gene TRBV7-6 combines with J gene TRBJ2-7, with 9 bases that match TRBD2. The J segment lost 7 bases and the V segment lost 1 base, leaving 11 bases of the junction unmatched. CDR1 is SGHVS, CDR2 FNYEAQ, per germline. The CDR3 is made up of 16 amino acids. The chain's CDR3 is CASSLELGGRAGEQYF. CDR3 DNA sequence: TGTGCCAGCAGCTTAGAGTTAGGCGGGAGGGCCGGGGAGCAGTACTTC.

This clone was seen only once. V usage is TRBV10-3 and J usage is TRBJ1-2; D is uncertain. The CDR3 is 12 residues long. The germline V gene encodes CDR1 ENHRY and CDR2 SYGVKD. Trimming left V 2 bases short and J 2 bases short, with 3 bases between. The CDR3 protein is CAISEGNYGYTF. CDR3 in DNA: TGTGCCATCAGTGAGGGCAACTATGGCTACACCTTC.

The chain uses TRBV9 and TRBJ2-7, with unresolved D. CDR1 is SGDLS, CDR2 YYNGEE, per germline. V shed 0 bases and J shed 6 bases, with 13 bases lying between them. The CDR3 has 14 residues. Here the CDR3 reads CASSVDPKVGEQYF. Here the CDR3 DNA reads TGTGCCAGCAGCGTAGATCCTAAAGTCGGCGAGCAGTACTTC. Full variable domain (outside the CDR3, taken from reference TRBV9 and TRBJ2-7): DSGVTQTPKHLITATGQRVTLRCSPRSGDLSVYWYQQSLDQGLQFLIQYYNGEERAKGNILERFSAQQFPDLHSELNLSSLELGDSALYFCASSVDPKVGEQYFGPGTRLTVT.

The chain is built from TRBV15 and TRBJ2-1, with D perhaps assigned TRBD1 or TRBD2 (5 bases each). CDR3 length: 17 residues. Germline CDR1 reads LNHNV; CDR2 reads YYDKDF (reference sequence). Trimming stripped 0 bases from V and 0 bases from J, with 12 bases between. CDR3 nucleotides: TGTGCCACCAGCAGAGATGGGACGCCGAGCTCCTACAATGAGCAGTTCTTC. Its translation is CATSRDGTPSSYNEQFF.

This sequence joins TRBV14 and TRBJ1-2; D gene ambiguous. Trimming cost V 0 bases and J 0 bases, with 5 bases left between them. The V gene's germline CDR1 is SGHDN and CDR2 FVKESK. The CDR3 contains 14 residues. The CDR3 DNA reads as TGTGCCAGCAGCCAAGACAGCACTAACTATGGCTACACCTTC. This codes for CASSQDSTNYGYTF.

The chain is built from TRBV11-1 and TRBJ2-7; D is possibly TRBD2 (5 bases). The V gene's germline CDR1 is SGHAT and CDR2 FQDESV (reference sequence). V was trimmed by 8 bases and J by 0 bases, leaving 17 bases between them. The CDR3 is made up of 15 amino acids. In nucleotides, the CDR3 is TGTGCCAGCTCCCTTGGGGTCGAGGGCTCCTACGAGCAGTACTTC. It specifies CASSLGVEGSYEQYF.